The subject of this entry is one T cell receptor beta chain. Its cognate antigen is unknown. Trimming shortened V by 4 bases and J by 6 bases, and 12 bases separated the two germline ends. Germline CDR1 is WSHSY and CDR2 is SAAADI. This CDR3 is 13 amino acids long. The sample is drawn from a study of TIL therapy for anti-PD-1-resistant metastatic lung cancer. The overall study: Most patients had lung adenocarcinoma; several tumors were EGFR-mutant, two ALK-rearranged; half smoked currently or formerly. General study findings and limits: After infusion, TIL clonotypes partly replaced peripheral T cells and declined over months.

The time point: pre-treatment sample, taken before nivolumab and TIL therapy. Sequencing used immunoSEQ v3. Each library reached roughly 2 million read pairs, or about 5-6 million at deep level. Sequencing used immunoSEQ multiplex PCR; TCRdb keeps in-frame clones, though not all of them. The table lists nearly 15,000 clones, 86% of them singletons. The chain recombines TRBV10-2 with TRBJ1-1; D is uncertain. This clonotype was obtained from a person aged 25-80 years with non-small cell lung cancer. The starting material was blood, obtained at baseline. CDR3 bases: TGCGCCAGCAGTGTAGTCGAGGGCGCTGAAGCTTTCTTT. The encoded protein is CASSVVEGAEAFF.